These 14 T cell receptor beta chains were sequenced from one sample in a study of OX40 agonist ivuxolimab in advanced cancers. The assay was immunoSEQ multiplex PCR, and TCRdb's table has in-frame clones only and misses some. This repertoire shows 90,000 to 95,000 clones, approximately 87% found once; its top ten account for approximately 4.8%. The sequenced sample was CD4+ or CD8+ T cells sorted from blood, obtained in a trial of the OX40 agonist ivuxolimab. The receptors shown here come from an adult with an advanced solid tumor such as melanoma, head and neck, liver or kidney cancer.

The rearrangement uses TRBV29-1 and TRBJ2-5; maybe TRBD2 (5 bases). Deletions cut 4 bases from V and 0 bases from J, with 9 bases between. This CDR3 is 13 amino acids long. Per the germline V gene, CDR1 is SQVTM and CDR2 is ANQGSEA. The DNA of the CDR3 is TGCAGCGTTGTGTCCGGGAACCAAGAGACCCAGTACTTC. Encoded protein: CSVVSGNQETQYF.

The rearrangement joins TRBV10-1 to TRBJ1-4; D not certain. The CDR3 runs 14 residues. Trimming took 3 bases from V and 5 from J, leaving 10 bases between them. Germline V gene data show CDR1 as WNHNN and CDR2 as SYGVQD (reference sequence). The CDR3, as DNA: TGCGCCAGCAGTGAAGCAGGTTCGAATGAAAAACTGTTTTTT. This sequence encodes CASSEAGSNEKLFF.

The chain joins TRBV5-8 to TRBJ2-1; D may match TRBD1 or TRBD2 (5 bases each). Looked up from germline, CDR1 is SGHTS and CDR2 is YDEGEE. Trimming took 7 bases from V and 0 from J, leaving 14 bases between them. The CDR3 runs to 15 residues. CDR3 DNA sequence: TGTGCCAGCGTCCGTCAGGGAGTCTCCTACAATGAGCAGTTCTTC. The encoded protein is CASVRQGVSYNEQFF.

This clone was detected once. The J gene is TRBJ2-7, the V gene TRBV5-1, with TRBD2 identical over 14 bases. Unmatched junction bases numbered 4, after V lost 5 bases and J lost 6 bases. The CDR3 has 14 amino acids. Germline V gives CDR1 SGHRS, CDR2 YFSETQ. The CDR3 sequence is CASRRLAGGVEQYF. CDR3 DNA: TGCGCCAGCAGACGACTAGCGGGAGGGGTCGAGCAGTACTTC.

The CDR3, as DNA: TGCGCCAGCAGCCCTAGGACAGGCTTATCAACTAATGAAAAACTGTTTTTT. Amino acids: CASSPRTGLSTNEKLFF. V and J are TRBV5-1 and TRBJ1-4, with 7 bases fitting TRBD1. Losses at the gene ends were 4 bases for V and 0 bases for J; bases not matched to a gene: 9. This CDR3 contains 17 residues. Germline CDR1 SGHRS, CDR2 YFSETQ.

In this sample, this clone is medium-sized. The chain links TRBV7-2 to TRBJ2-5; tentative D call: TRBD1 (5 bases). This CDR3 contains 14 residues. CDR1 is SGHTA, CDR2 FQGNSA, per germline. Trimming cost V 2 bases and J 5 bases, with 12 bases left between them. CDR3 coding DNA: TGTGCCAGCAGCTTATTAGGGGCCCGGGAGACCCAGTACTTC. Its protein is CASSLLGARETQYF. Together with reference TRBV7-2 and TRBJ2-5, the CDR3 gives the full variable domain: GAGVSQSPSNKVTEKGKDVELRCDPISGHTALYWYRQSLGQGLEFLIYFQGNSAPDKSGLPSDRFSAERTGGSVSTLTIQRTQQEDSAVYLCASSLLGARETQYFGPGTRLLVL.

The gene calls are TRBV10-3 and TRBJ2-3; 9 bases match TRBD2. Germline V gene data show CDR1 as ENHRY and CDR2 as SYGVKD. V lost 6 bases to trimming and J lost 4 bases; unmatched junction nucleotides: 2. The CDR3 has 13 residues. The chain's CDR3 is CAISTSGPDTQYF. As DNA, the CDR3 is TGTGCCATCAGCACTAGCGGGCCAGATACGCAGTATTTT.

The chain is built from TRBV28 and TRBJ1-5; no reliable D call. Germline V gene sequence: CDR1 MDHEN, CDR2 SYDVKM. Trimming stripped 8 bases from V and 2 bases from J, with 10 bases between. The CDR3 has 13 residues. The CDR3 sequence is CASGIGGNQPQHF. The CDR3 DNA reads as TGTGCCAGCGGTATCGGGGGCAATCAGCCCCAGCATTTT. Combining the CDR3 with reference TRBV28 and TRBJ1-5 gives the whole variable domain DVKVTQSSRYLVKRTGEKVFLECVQDMDHENMFWYRQDPGLGLRLIYFSYDVKMKEKGDIPEGYSVSREKKERFSLILESASTNQTSMYLCASGIGGNQPQHFGDGTRLSIL.

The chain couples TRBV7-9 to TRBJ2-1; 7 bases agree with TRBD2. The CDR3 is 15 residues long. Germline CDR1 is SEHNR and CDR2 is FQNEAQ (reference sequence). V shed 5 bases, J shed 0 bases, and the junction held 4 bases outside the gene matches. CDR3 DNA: TGTGCCAGCAGCGCAGCGGGGAGCTCCTACAATGAGCAGTTCTTC. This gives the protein CASSAAGSSYNEQFF.

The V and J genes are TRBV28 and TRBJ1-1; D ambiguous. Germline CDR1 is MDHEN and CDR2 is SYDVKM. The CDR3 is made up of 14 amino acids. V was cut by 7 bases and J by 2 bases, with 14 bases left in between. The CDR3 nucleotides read TGTGCCAGCACCCTAGTTAAAGCCAACACTGAAGCTTTCTTT. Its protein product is CASTLVKANTEAFF.

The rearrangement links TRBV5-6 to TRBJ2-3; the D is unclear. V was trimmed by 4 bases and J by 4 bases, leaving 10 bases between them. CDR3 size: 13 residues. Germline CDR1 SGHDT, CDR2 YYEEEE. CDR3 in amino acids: CASSSFSPDTQYF. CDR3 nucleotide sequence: TGTGCCAGCAGCAGTTTCTCTCCAGATACGCAGTATTTT.

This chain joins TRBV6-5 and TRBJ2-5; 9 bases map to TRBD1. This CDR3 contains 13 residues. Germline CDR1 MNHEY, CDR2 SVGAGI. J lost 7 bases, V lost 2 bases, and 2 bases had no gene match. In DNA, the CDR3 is TGTGCCAGCAGTTACCGGACAGGGGTGACCCAGTACTTC. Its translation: CASSYRTGVTQYF.

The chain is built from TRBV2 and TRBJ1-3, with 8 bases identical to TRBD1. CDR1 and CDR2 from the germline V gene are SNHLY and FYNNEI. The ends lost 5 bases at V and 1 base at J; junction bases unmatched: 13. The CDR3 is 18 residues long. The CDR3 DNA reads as TGTGCCAGCAGTCTGCTAAATTTGGACAGGGTTTCTGGAAACACCATATATTTT. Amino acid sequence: CASSLLNLDRVSGNTIYF.

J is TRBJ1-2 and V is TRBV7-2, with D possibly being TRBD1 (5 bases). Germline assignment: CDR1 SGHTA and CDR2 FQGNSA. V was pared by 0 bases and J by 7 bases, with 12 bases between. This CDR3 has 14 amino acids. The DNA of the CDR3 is TGTGCCAGCAGCTTAGCCGTCCCAGGGTCTGGCTACACCTTC. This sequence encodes CASSLAVPGSGYTF.